The 20 T cell receptor beta chains in this list originate from one sample, sequenced in a study of CD8 T cells in Susac syndrome. The RNA input was roughly 0.45 to 1 ug, and it was reverse transcribed with random hexamers. TCRdb itself ran the immunoSEQ multiplex PCR reads through MiXCR, one entry per CDR3 protein. The sample has 70,000 or so distinct CDR3 sequences, about 94% seen once. Sequencing was carried out using CD8+ T cells from PBMCs. The receptors shown here come from a human donor with multiple sclerosis.

This chain joins TRBV19 and TRBJ2-1; D possibly uses TRBD1 or TRBD2 (5 bases each). V was shortened by 6 bases and J by 2 bases, with 14 bases between the two germline ends. The CDR3 length is 15 residues. From germline, CDR1 is LNHDA and CDR2 SQIVND (reference sequence). The CDR3 spells CASSGAPATYNEQFF. As DNA, the CDR3 is TGTGCCAGTAGCGGGGCCCCGGCGACCTACAATGAGCAGTTCTTC.

The V gene is TRBV4-3, the J gene TRBJ2-3; a weak D match, TRBD1 (6 bases). Germline V gene data show CDR1 as LGHNA and CDR2 as YSLEER. The CDR3 runs to 14 residues. Trimming took off 5 bases at V and 6 bases at J, with 15 bases between the two ends. The CDR3 nucleotides are TGCGCCAGCAGCGGATCAGGGGAGCTGGATACGCAGTATTTT. Residues: CASSGSGELDTQYF.

This chain links TRBV4-3 with TRBJ1-2; D call uncertain. Germline assignment: CDR1 LGHNA and CDR2 YSLEER. This CDR3 spans 15 amino acids. Between the trimmed V and J ends, which lost 0 bases and 2 bases, there was a span of 10 bases. The CDR3, as DNA: TGCGCCAGCAGCCAAGATCTCGGTCTCAACTATGGCTACACCTTC. Translated: CASSQDLGLNYGYTF.

The chain joins TRBV25-1 to TRBJ2-4; 8 bases are a match to TRBD1. This CDR3 is built from 17 residues. Germline V gives CDR1 MGHDK, CDR2 SYGVNS. The V and J ends lost 1 base and 1 base, in that order; junction bases with no gene match: 6. In DNA, the CDR3 is TGTGCCAGCAGTGAATGGGGGACAGGTCGGGCCAAAAACATTCAGTACTTC. Protein sequence: CASSEWGTGRAKNIQYF.

The V gene is TRBV6-2 or TRBV6-3, the J gene TRBJ2-1, with TRBD2 matching over 11 bases. Germline V gene data show CDR1 as MNHEY and CDR2 as SVGEGT. The trim removed 6 bases at V and 4 bases at J, leaving 5 bases unmatched. This CDR3 comprises 15 residues. In DNA, the CDR3 is TGTGCCAGCAGCCAGACTAGCGGGGCGTACAATGAGCAGTTCTTC. Translating gives CASSQTSGAYNEQFF.

This clonotype was detected once. This chain uses TRBV28 with TRBJ2-7, with D tentatively TRBD1 (6 bases). The CDR3 extends over 16 amino acids. Per germline, CDR1 MDHEN and CDR2 SYDVKM. V was clipped by 5 bases and J by 9 bases, with 26 bases between them. Written as DNA, the CDR3 is TGTGCCAGCAGTCCCCGCGTCCTTCGGGACACTTCATGGCAGTACTTC. This encodes CASSPRVLRDTSWQYF. The whole variable domain, remainder taken from reference TRBV28 and TRBJ2-7, is DVKVTQSSRYLVKRTGEKVFLECVQDMDHENMFWYRQDPGLGLRLIYFSYDVKMKEKGDIPEGYSVSREKKERFSLILESASTNQTSMYLCASSPRVLRDTSWQYFGPGTRLTVT.

J is TRBJ2-7 and V is TRBV4-1, with 7 bases identical to TRBD1. The length of the CDR3 is 16 residues. CDR1 MGHRA and CDR2 YSYEKL come from the germline V gene. The J segment lost 3 bases and the V segment lost 0 bases, leaving 8 bases of the junction unmatched. CDR3 loop: CASSQEVGTALYEQYF. In DNA form, the CDR3 reads TGCGCCAGCAGCCAAGAGGTAGGGACAGCTCTCTACGAGCAGTACTTC.

V is TRBV27 and J is TRBJ2-7; D not certain. The CDR3 covers 11 residues. Trimming left V 8 bases short and J 5 bases short, with 10 bases between. CDR1 is MNHEY and CDR2 is SMNVEV in the germline V gene (reference sequence). The CDR3 loop reads CASEGKDEQYF. CDR3 in DNA: TGTGCCAGCGAAGGTAAAGACGAGCAGTACTTC.

This chain links TRBV28 with TRBJ2-6; the D is unclear. This CDR3 has 15 amino acids. The V and J ends lost 6 bases and 1 base respectively, with 10 bases between them. Germline CDR1 is MDHEN and CDR2 is SYDVKM. The CDR3, as DNA: TGTGCCAGCAGAACATCAGGATCTGGGGCCAACGTCCTGACTTTC. Residues: CASRTSGSGANVLTF.

The genes are TRBV9 and TRBJ2-7; D gene ambiguous. Germline assignment: CDR1 SGDLS and CDR2 YYNGEE. The CDR3 has 13 amino acids. V was trimmed by 10 bases and J by 2 bases, leaving 16 bases between them. The CDR3 DNA reads TGTGCCGGGCCCCACCCCGACGCCTACGAGCAGTACTTC. It encodes CAGPHPDAYEQYF. The full variable domain, its missing parts supplied by reference TRBV9 and TRBJ2-7, is DSGVTQTPKHLITATGQRVTLRCSPRSGDLSVYWYQQSLDQGLQFLIQYYNGEERAKGNILERFSAQQFPDLHSELNLSSLELGDSALYFCAGPHPDAYEQYFGPGTRLTVT.

This chain links TRBV18 with TRBJ2-7, with D perhaps TRBD2 (5 bases). The V gene lost 0 bases and the J gene lost 0 bases, with 9 bases spanning the gap. The CDR3 loop spans 15 amino acids. Germline loops: CDR1 KGHSH, CDR2 LQKENI. CDR3 coding DNA: TGTGCCAGCTCACCACCCCGGGGTTCCTCCTACGAGCAGTACTTC. Its protein is CASSPPRGSSYEQYF.

The chain uses TRBV28 and TRBJ1-1; possible D gene TRBD1, 5 bases. V gave up 6 bases and J gave up 4 bases, with 12 bases separating them. Germline V gene data show CDR1 as MDHEN and CDR2 as SYDVKM. CDR3 size: 13 residues. The CDR3 DNA reads as TGTGCCAGCAGAGCTCAGGGAATCACTGAAGCTTTCTTT. Protein: CASRAQGITEAFF.

The CDR3 loop reads CASSLGQGPNQETQYF. CDR3 bases: TGTGCCAGCAGCTTAGGACAGGGCCCTAACCAAGAGACCCAGTACTTC. The chain links TRBV7-9 to TRBJ2-5, with 7 bases that match TRBD1. CDR3 length: 16 amino acids. The V segment lost 1 base and the J segment 0 bases; nucleotides outside the gene matches: 5. CDR1 and CDR2 (germline): SEHNR, FQNEAQ (reference sequence).

The rearrangement joins TRBV12-3 or TRBV12-4 to TRBJ2-7, with D possibly TRBD2 on 7 matching bases. V lost 4 bases and J 5 bases, leaving 18 bases between the germline ends. CDR3 length: 15 residues. The CDR3 here is CASSSPVGGRDEQYF. CDR3 in DNA: TGTGCCAGCAGTTCTCCCGTGGGGGGGCGGGACGAGCAGTACTTC.

The chain couples TRBV20-1 to TRBJ2-5; 8 bases map to TRBD2. The germline gives CDR1 DFQATT, CDR2 SNEGSKA (reference sequence). The CDR3 sequence is 13 residues long. The J segment lost 5 bases and the V segment lost 5 bases, leaving 7 bases of the junction unmatched. This CDR3 is CSAPAGEAETQYF. CDR3 nucleotide sequence: TGCAGTGCTCCAGCGGGGGAGGCGGAGACCCAGTACTTC.

This chain links TRBV30 with TRBJ1-5; TRBD1 matches at 9 bases. There are 14 residues in the CDR3. Germline assignment: CDR1 GTSNPN and CDR2 SVGIG (reference sequence). The V segment lost 0 bases and the J segment 8 bases; nucleotides outside the gene matches: 5. The CDR3: CAWSVTGGAEPQHF. The CDR3 DNA reads TGTGCCTGGAGTGTCACAGGGGGCGCGGAGCCCCAGCATTTT.

This sequence joins TRBV6-6 and TRBJ1-2, with 9 nucleotides matching TRBD1. The V and J ends lost 2 bases and 3 bases, in that order; junction bases with no gene match: 1. There are 14 residues in the CDR3. Germline V gene data show CDR1 as MNHNY and CDR2 as SVGAGI (reference sequence). CDR3 DNA sequence: TGTGCCAGCAGTTACGGGACAGGGCACTATGGCTACACCTTC. It is translated as CASSYGTGHYGYTF.

The chain uses TRBV6-2 or TRBV6-3 and TRBJ2-7; D gene ambiguous. The CDR3 loop spans 14 amino acids. The V gene lost 5 bases and the J gene lost 0 bases, with 11 bases spanning the gap. Germline values: CDR1 MNHEY, CDR2 SVGEGT. DNA for the CDR3: TGTGCCAGCAGTGAAAATTTCCTCTCCTACGAGCAGTACTTC. This sequence encodes CASSENFLSYEQYF.

This rearrangement joins TRBV9 to TRBJ2-3; 9 nucleotides line up with TRBD1. The CDR3 is made up of 16 amino acids. From germline, CDR1 is SGDLS and CDR2 YYNGEE. V trimming: 3 bases; J trimming: 2 bases; junction bases outside the gene matches: 7. The CDR3 sequence is CASSETGTGTTDTQYF. DNA for the CDR3: TGTGCCAGCAGCGAAACAGGGACAGGGACCACAGATACGCAGTATTTT. The full variable domain, its missing parts supplied by reference TRBV9 and TRBJ2-3, is DSGVTQTPKHLITATGQRVTLRCSPRSGDLSVYWYQQSLDQGLQFLIQYYNGEERAKGNILERFSAQQFPDLHSELNLSSLELGDSALYFCASSETGTGTTDTQYFGPGTRLTVL.

Only one count was recorded for this clonotype. The rearrangement joins TRBV15 to TRBJ2-2; D is possibly TRBD2 (5 bases). CDR3 length equals 13 residues. V gave up 3 bases and J gave up 3 bases, with 5 bases separating them. In germline, CDR1 is LNHNV, CDR2 YYDKDF (reference sequence). CDR3 loop: CATSRRDTGELFF. The CDR3 DNA is TGTGCCACCAGCAGGAGGGACACCGGGGAGCTGTTTTTT.